The 16 T cell receptor beta chains below all came from one sample that was sequenced in a study of cytomegalovirus exposure and HLA in healthy donors. 13 Jbeta primers and 60 Vbeta primers were used for the PCR. Generated by immunoSEQ multiplex PCR, the TCRdb table keeps only in-frame clones and is missing some. This sample has about 140,000 clones, with roughly three quarters found just once. The sample consisted of PBMCs. Receptor source: a man aged 18-30 years in good health and CMV-seronegative.

As for this clone: The junction shows a germline mismatch at one end, possibly a read error. The chain employs TRBV7-7 and TRBJ1-3; D is unclear. This CDR3 comprises 13 residues. CDR1 and CDR2 from the germline V gene are SSHAT and FNYEAQ (reference sequence). In DNA form, the CDR3 reads TGTGCTAGCAGTCACCAGGTTGGAAACACCATATATTTT. It translates to CASSHQVGNTIYF.

This chain connects TRBV19 to TRBJ2-7; a possible D gene is TRBD1 (6 bases). The germline CDR1 and CDR2 sequences are LNHDA and SQIVND (reference sequence). Trimming took off 5 bases at V and 3 bases at J, with 11 bases between the two ends. The CDR3 is 13 residues long. The CDR3 loop is CASSPGQLYEQYF. As DNA, the CDR3 is TGTGCCAGTAGTCCAGGACAGCTCTACGAGCAGTACTTC.

The genes are TRBV28 and TRBJ1-2; D ambiguous. CDR3 length: 13 residues. Per the germline V gene, CDR1 is MDHEN and CDR2 is SYDVKM. The V gene lost 7 bases and the J gene lost 2 bases, with 11 bases spanning the gap. The CDR3 bases are TGTGCCAGCACCCTGAGTCTAAACTATGGCTACACCTTC. This sequence encodes CASTLSLNYGYTF.

This clone was seen only once. V and J are TRBV19 and TRBJ1-2; D is uncertain. Per the germline V gene, CDR1 is LNHDA and CDR2 is SQIVND (reference sequence). The V end was cut by 5 bases, the J end by 6 bases, with 13 bases between. The CDR3 is made up of 13 amino acids. CDR3 bases: TGTGCCAGTAGTCCCCGGCGGGTAGATGGCTACACCTTC. This gives the protein CASSPRRVDGYTF. Combining the CDR3 with reference TRBV19 and TRBJ1-2 gives the whole variable domain DGGITQSPKYLFRKEGQNVTLSCEQNLNHDAMYWYRQDPGQGLRLIYYSQIVNDFQKGDIAEGYSVSREKKESFPLTVTSAQKNPTAFYLCASSPRRVDGYTFGSGTRLTVV.

The genes are TRBV27 and TRBJ1-5; weak D call: TRBD1 (5 bases). The CDR3 runs to 15 residues. Germline assignment: CDR1 MNHEY and CDR2 SMNVEV (reference sequence). V was shortened by 0 bases and J by 4 bases, with 10 bases between the two germline ends. The CDR3: CASSLSGEGNQPQHF. In nucleotides, the CDR3 is TGTGCCAGCAGTTTATCCGGGGAGGGGAATCAGCCCCAGCATTTT.

This chain links TRBV7-9 with TRBJ2-3, with D maybe TRBD1 (5 bases). With 5 bases removed from V and 2 bases from J, the gap between germline ends came to 14 bases. Germline lookup yields CDR1 SEHNR and CDR2 FQNEAQ (reference sequence). The CDR3 contains 15 residues. The CDR3 coding sequence is TGTGCCAGCAGCCAACTACAGGAAAACACAGATACGCAGTATTTT. Protein product: CASSQLQENTDTQYF. Filled out from reference TRBV7-9 and TRBJ2-3, the complete variable domain reads DTGVSQNPRHKITKRGQNVTFRCDPISEHNRLYWYRQTLGQGPEFLTYFQNEAQLEKSRLLSDRFSAERPKGSFSTLEIQRTEQGDSAMYLCASSQLQENTDTQYFGPGTRLTVL.

The gene calls are TRBV5-1 and TRBJ2-3; 7 nucleotides align to TRBD1. CDR1 and CDR2 from the germline V gene are SGHRS and YFSETQ. The ends lost 0 bases at V and 2 bases at J; junction bases unmatched: 6. The CDR3 extends over 16 amino acids. This CDR3 reads CASSLVAGGFTDTQYF. The CDR3 DNA reads TGCGCCAGCAGCTTGGTGGCAGGGGGTTTCACAGATACGCAGTATTTT. The full variable domain, completed using reference TRBV5-1 and TRBJ2-3, is KAGVTQTPRYLIKTRGQQVTLSCSPISGHRSVSWYQQTPGQGLQFLFEYFSETQRNKGNFPGRFSGRQFSNSRSEMNVSTLELGDSALYLCASSLVAGGFTDTQYFGPGTRLTVL.

V gene TRBV19 combines with J gene TRBJ2-2; D possibly corresponds to TRBD1 (6 bases). With 4 bases removed from V and 3 bases from J, the gap between germline ends came to 9 bases. CDR1 is LNHDA and CDR2 is SQIVND in the germline V gene (reference sequence). CDR3 length equals 14 residues. The CDR3 DNA sequence: TGTGCCAGTAGTAGGGGGCGGGACACCGGGGAGCTGTTTTTT. It codes for CASSRGRDTGELFF.

The rearrangement joins TRBV6-1 to TRBJ2-7; TRBD1 aligns across 12 bases. This CDR3 has 15 residues. V gave up 3 bases and J gave up 7 bases; unmatched junction bases: 7. The V gene's germline CDR1 is MNHNS and CDR2 SASEGT. This CDR3 reads CASSEGTGGGGEQYF. The CDR3 DNA follows: TGTGCCAGCAGTGAGGGGACAGGGGGCGGGGGGGAGCAGTACTTC.

This clone turned up a few times. This chain connects TRBV2 to TRBJ1-2; possibly TRBD1 for D (5 bases). The germline V gene has CDR1 SNHLY and CDR2 FYNNEI. This CDR3 contains 14 residues. V shed 2 bases and J shed 4 bases, with 11 bases lying between them. For the CDR3, the DNA is TGTGCCAGCAGTGAAACAGGCGTCACCTATGGCTACACCTTC. Translation: CASSETGVTYGYTF.

The chain combines TRBV7-8 with TRBJ1-5, with D hard to call. CDR3 length equals 13 residues. V gave up 5 bases and J gave up 5 bases, with 10 bases separating them. Germline values: CDR1 SGHVS, CDR2 FQNEAQ. The CDR3: CASSRGPDQPQHF. For the CDR3, the DNA is TGTGCCAGCAGCCGAGGTCCCGATCAGCCCCAGCATTTT.

The rearrangement links TRBV30 to TRBJ1-4, with D possibly matching TRBD1 (5 bases). V was pared by 5 bases and J by 6 bases, with 22 bases between. CDR3 size: 16 residues. The V gene's germline CDR1 is GTSNPN and CDR2 SVGIG (reference sequence). The CDR3: CAWRTMLDSGDEKLFF. DNA of the CDR3: TGTGCCTGGCGGACAATGCTCGACAGCGGGGATGAAAAACTGTTTTTT.

This clone was counted between two and nine times. V usage is TRBV6-4 and J usage is TRBJ2-2, with TRBD1 matching over 9 bases. Per the germline V gene, CDR1 is MRHNA and CDR2 is SNTAGT. V shed 6 bases and J 6 bases; nucleotides not matched to a gene: 5. This CDR3 has 14 amino acids. CDR3 bases: TGTGCCAGCAGCCGGACAGGGGAGTCCGGGGAGCTGTTTTTT. Translation: CASSRTGESGELFF.

The chain couples TRBV15 to TRBJ1-5; D gene unclear. Germline-derived CDR1 and CDR2 are LNHNV and YYDKDF (reference sequence). V was cut by 4 bases and J by 0 bases, with 10 bases left in between. The CDR3 runs 15 residues. CDR3 sequence reads: CATSNRRGSNQPQHF. Written as DNA, the CDR3 is TGTGCCACCAGCAACCGACGGGGTAGCAATCAGCCCCAGCATTTT.

The rearrangement links TRBV6-1 to TRBJ1-6; D is undetermined. Trimming stripped 4 bases from V and 4 bases from J, with 5 bases between. Germline V gives CDR1 MNHNS, CDR2 SASEGT. The CDR3 is 13 amino acids. The CDR3 protein is CASSATYNSPLHF. As DNA, the CDR3 is TGTGCCAGCAGTGCGACTTATAATTCACCCCTCCACTTT.

Details on this clone: The junction differs from germline at one of its ends, possibly a read error. CDR3 in amino acids: CASSSGTVVVF. For the CDR3, the DNA is TGTGCCAGCAGCTCCGGGACAGTCGTGGTCTTC. V gene TRBV11-2 combines with J gene TRBJ2-1; 7 nucleotides match TRBD1. CDR3 length equals 11 residues. Germline assignment: CDR1 SGHAT and CDR2 FQNNGV.